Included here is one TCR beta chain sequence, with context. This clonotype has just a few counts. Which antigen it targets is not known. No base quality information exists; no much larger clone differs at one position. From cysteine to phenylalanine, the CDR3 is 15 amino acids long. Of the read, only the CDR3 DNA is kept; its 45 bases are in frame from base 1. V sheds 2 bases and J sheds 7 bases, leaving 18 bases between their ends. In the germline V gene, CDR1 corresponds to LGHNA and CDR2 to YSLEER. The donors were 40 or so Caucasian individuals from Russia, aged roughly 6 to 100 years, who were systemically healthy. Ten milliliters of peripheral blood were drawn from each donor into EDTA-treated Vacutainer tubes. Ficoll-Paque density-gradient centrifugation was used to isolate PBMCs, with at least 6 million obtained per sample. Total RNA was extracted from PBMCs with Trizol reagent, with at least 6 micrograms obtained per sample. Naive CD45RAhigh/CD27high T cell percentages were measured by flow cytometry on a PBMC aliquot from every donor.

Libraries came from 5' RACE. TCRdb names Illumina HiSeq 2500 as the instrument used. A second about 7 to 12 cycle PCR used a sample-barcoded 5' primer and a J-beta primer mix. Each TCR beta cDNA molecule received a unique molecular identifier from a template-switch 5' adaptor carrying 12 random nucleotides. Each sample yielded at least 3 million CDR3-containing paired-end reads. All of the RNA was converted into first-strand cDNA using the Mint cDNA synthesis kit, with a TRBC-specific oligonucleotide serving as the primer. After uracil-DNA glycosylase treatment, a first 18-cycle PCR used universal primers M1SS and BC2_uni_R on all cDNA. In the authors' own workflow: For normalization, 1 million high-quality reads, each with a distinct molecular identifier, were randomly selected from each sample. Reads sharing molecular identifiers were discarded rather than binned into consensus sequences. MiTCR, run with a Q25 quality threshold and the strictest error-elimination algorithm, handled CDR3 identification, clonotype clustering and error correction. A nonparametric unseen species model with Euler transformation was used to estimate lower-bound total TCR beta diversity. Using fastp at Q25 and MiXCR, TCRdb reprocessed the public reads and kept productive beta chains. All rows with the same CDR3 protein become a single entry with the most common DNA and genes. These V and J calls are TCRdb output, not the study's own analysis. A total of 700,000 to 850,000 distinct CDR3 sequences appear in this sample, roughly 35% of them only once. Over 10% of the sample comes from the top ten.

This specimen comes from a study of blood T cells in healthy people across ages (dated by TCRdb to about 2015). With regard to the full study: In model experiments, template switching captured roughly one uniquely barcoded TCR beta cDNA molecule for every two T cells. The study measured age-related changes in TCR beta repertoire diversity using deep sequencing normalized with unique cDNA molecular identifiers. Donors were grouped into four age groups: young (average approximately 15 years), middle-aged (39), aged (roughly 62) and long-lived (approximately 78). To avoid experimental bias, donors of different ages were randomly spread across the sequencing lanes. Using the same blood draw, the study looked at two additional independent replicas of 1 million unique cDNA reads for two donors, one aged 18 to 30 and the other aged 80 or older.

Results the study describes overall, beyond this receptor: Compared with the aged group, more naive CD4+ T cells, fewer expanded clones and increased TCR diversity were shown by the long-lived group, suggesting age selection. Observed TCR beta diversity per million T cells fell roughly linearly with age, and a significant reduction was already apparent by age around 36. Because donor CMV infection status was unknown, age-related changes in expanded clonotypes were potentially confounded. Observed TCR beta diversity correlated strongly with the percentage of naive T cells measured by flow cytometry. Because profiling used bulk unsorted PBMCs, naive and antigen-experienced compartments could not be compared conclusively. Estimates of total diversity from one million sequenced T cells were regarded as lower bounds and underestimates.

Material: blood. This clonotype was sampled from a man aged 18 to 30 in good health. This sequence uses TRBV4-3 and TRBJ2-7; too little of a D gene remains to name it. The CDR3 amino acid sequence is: CASSQIPGPGNEQYF. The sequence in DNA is TGCGCCAGCAGCCAAATTCCAGGCCCGGGCAATGAGCAGTACTTC.